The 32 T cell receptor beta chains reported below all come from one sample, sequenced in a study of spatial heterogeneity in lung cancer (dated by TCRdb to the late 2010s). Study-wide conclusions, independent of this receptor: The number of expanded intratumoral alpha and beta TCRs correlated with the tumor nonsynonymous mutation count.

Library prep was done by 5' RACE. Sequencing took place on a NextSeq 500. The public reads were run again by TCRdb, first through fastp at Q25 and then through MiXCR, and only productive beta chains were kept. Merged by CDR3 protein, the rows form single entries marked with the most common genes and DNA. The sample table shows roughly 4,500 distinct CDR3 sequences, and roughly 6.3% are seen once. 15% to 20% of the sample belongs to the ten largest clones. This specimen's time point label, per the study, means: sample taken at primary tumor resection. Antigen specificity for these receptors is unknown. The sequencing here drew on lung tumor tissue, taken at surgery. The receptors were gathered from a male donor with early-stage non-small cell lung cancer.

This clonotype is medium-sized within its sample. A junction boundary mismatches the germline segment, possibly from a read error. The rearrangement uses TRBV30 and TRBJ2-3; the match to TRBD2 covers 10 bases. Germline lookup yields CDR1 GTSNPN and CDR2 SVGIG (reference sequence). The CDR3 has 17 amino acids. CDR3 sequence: CAWKASGGPGSRDTQYF. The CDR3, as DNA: TGTGCCTGGAAAGCTAGCGGGGGCCCCGGTAGCAGAGATACGCAGTATTTT.

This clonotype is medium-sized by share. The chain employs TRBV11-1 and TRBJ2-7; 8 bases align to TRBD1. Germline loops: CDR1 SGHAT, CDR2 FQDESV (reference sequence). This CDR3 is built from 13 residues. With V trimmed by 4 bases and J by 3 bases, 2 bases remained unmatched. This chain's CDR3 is CASSSQGDYEQYF. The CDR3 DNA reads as TGTGCCAGCAGCTCACAGGGGGACTACGAGCAGTACTTC.

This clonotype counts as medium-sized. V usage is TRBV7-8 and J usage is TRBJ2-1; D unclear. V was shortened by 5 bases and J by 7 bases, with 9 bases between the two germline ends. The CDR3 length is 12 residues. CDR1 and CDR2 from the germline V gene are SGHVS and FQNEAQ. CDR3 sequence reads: CASSAQKNEQFF. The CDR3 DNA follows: TGTGCCAGCAGCGCCCAGAAGAATGAGCAGTTCTTC.

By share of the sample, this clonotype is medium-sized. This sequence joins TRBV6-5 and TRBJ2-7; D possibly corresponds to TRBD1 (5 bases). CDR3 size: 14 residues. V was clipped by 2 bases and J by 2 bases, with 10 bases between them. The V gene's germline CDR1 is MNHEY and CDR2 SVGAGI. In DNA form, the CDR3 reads TGTGCCAGCAGTTACGGGGCGGAAGCCTACGAGCAGTACTTC. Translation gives CASSYGAEAYEQYF.

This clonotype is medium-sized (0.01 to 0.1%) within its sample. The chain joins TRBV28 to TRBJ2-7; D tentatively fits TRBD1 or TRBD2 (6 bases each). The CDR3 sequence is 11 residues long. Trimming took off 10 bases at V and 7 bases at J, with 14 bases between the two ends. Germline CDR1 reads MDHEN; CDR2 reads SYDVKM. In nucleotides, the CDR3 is TGTGCCACCTCGGGGGCTGGGGAGCAGTACTTC. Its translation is CATSGAGEQYF.

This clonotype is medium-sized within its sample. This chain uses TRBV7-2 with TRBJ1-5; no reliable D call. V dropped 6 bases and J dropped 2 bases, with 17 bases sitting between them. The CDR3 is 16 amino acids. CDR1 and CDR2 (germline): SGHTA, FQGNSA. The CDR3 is CASSPFRVGGNQPQHF. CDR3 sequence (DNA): TGTGCCAGCAGTCCTTTCCGGGTCGGTGGCAATCAGCCCCAGCATTTT.

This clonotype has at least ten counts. The CDR3 reads CASKGLPADTQYF. The DNA of the CDR3 is TGTGCCAGCAAGGGACTTCCCGCGGATACGCAGTATTTT. The chain combines TRBV6-2 or TRBV6-3 with TRBJ2-3, with D maybe TRBD2 (6 bases). CDR1 and CDR2 from the germline V gene are MNHEY and SVGEGT. The CDR3 is 13 amino acids. The V end lost 7 bases, the J end lost 6 bases, and 14 bases lay between the germline ends.

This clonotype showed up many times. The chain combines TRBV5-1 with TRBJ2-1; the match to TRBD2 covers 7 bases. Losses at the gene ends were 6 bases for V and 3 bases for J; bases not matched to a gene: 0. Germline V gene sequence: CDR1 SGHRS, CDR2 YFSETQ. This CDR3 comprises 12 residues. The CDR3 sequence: CASKRDYNEQFF. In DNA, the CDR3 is TGCGCCAGCAAGCGGGACTACAATGAGCAGTTCTTC.

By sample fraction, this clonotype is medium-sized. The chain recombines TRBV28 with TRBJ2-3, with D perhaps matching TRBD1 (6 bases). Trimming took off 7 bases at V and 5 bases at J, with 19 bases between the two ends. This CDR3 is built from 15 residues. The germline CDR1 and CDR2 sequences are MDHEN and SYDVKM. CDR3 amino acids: CASTARDTWRDTQYF. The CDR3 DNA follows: TGTGCCAGCACCGCTCGGGACACCTGGCGAGATACGCAGTATTTT.

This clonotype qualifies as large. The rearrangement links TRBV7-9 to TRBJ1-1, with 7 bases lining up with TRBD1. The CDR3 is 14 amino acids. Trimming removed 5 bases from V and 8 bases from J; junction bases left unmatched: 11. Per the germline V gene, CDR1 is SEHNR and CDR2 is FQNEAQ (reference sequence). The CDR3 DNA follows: TGTGCCAGCAGCCGGCCGGGGGGACAGAAGGAAGCTTTCTTT. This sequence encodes CASSRPGGQKEAFF.

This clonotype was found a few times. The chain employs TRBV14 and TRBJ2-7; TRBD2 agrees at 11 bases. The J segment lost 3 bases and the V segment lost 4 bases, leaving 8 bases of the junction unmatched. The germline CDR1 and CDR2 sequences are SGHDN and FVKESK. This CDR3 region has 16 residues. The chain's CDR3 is CASSRTRGLADYEQYF. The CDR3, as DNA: TGTGCCAGCAGCCGCACCCGGGGACTAGCGGACTACGAGCAGTACTTC.

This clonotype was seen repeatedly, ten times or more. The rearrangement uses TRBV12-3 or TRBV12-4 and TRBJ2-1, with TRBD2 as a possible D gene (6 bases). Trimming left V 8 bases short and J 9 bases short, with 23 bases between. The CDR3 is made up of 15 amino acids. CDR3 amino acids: CASALRAAQGGEQFF. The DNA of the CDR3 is TGTGCCAGCGCTTTGAGGGCGGCCCAGGGAGGTGAGCAGTTCTTC.

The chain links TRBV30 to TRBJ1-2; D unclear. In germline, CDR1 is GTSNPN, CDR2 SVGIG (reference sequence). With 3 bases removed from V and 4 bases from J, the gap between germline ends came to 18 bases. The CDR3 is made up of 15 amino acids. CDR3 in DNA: TGTGCCTGGAGCGCCCTCCCGCCCAGATCCTATGGCTACACCTTC. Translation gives CAWSALPPRSYGYTF.

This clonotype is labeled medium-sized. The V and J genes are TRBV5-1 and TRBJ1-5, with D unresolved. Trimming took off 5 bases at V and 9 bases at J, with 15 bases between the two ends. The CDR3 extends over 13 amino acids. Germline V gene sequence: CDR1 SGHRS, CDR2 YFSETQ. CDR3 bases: TGCGCCAGCAGTGATGGACTTCGGGGGCCCCAGCATTTT. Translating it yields CASSDGLRGPQHF.

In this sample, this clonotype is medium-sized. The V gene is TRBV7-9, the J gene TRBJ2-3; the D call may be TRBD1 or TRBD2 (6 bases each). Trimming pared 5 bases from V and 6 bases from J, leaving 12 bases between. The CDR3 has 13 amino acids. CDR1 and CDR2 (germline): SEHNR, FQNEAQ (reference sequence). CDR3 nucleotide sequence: TGTGCCAGCAGCGACGGGGGCCCGGATACGCAGTATTTT. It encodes CASSDGGPDTQYF.

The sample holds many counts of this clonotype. The CDR3 is CSAYLGTPGTQYF. In nucleotides, the CDR3 is TGCAGTGCTTACCTCGGGACGCCTGGTACCCAGTACTTC. This chain joins TRBV20-1 and TRBJ2-5; D is perhaps TRBD1 or TRBD2 (5 bases each). V shed 5 bases and J shed 8 bases, with 18 bases lying between them. This CDR3 is built from 13 residues. Germline CDR1 reads DFQATT; CDR2 reads SNEGSKA (reference sequence).

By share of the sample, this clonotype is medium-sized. CDR3 region: CASRPQERQPQHF. CDR3 in DNA: TGTGCCAGCAGGCCACAGGAGAGACAGCCCCAGCATTTT. The chain carries TRBV6-6 and TRBJ1-5; TRBD1 is a possible D gene (5 bases). Trimming stripped 6 bases from V and 7 bases from J, with 13 bases between. Germline V gene lookup returns CDR1 MNHNY and CDR2 SVGAGI (reference sequence). CDR3 length equals 13 residues.

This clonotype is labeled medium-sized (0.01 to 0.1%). The CDR3 nucleotides are TGTGCCAGCAGCTTGGGTGCAGGAGGCAATCAGCCCCAGCATTTT. Amino acids: CASSLGAGGNQPQHF. V usage is TRBV5-4 and J usage is TRBJ1-5; D remains ambiguous. Deletions cut 0 bases from V and 2 bases from J, with 9 bases between. Germline CDR1 and CDR2: SGHNT and YYREEE (reference sequence). This CDR3 contains 15 residues.

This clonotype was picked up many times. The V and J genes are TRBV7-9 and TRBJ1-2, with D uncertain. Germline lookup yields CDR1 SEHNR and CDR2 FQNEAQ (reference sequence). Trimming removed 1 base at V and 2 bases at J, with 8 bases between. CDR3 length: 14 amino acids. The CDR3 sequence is CASSLGSGNYGYTF. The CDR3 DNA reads TGTGCCAGCAGCTTAGGATCGGGGAACTATGGCTACACCTTC.

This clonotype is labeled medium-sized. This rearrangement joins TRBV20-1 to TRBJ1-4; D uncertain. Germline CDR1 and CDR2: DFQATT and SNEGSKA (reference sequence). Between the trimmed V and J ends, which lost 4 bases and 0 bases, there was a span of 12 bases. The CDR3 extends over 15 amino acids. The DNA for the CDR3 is TGCAGTGCTACCGAAGACTCTGCAACTAATGAAAAACTGTTTTTT. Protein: CSATEDSATNEKLFF.

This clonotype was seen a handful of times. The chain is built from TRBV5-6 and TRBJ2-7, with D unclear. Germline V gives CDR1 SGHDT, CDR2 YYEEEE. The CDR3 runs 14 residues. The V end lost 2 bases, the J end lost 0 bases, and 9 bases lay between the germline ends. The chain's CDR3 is CASSFRPSSYEQYF. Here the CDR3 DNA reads TGTGCCAGCAGCTTCAGGCCCTCCTCCTACGAGCAGTACTTC.

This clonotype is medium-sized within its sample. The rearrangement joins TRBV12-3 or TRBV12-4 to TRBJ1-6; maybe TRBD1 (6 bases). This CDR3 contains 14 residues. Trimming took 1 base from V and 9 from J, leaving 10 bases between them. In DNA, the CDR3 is TGTGCCAGCAGTTTAGGAGGGGGGGGTTCACCCCTCCACTTT. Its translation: CASSLGGGGSPLHF.

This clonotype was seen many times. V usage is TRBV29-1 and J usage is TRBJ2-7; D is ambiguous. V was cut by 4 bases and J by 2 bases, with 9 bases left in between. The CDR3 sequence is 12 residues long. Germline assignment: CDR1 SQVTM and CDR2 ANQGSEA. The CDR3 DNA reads TGCAGCGTTGGCAAAGTCCCCTACGAGCAGTACTTC. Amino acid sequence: CSVGKVPYEQYF.

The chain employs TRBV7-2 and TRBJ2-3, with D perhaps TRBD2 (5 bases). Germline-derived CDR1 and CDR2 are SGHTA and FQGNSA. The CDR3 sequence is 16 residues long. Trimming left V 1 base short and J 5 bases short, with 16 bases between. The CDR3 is CASSLGGARNQDTQYF. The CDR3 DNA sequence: TGTGCCAGCAGCTTAGGGGGAGCCCGTAATCAAGATACGCAGTATTTT.

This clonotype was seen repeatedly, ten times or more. CDR3 in amino acids: CATSRDGVVQPQHF. Written as DNA, the CDR3 is TGTGCCACCAGCAGAGATGGGGTGGTTCAGCCCCAGCATTTT. This chain links TRBV15 with TRBJ1-5, with no clear D. This CDR3 contains 14 residues. The V gene's germline CDR1 is LNHNV and CDR2 YYDKDF (reference sequence). Between the trimmed V and J ends, which lost 0 bases and 6 bases, there was a span of 9 bases.

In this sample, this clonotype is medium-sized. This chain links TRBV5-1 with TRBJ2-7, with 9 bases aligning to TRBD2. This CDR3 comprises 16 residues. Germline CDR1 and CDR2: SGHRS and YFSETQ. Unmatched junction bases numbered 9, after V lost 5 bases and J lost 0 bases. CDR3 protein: CASSLRASGTSYEQYF. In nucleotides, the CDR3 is TGCGCCAGCAGTCTGAGGGCTAGCGGGACCTCCTACGAGCAGTACTTC. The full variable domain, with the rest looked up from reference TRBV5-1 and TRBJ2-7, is KAGVTQTPRYLIKTRGQQVTLSCSPISGHRSVSWYQQTPGQGLQFLFEYFSETQRNKGNFPGRFSGRQFSNSRSEMNVSTLELGDSALYLCASSLRASGTSYEQYFGPGTRLTVT.

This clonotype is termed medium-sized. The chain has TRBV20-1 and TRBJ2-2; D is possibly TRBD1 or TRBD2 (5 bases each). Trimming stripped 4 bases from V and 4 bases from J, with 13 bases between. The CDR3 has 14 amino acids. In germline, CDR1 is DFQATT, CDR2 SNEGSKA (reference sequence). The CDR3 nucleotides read TGCAGTGCTACGAGGTGGGGGTCCACCGGGGAGCTGTTTTTT. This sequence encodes CSATRWGSTGELFF.

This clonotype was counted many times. DNA of the CDR3: TGTGCCACCAGTGACTCTCGAGGGAGGACCTACGAGCAGTACTTC. It translates to CATSDSRGRTYEQYF. The rearrangement links TRBV24-1 to TRBJ2-7; tentative D call: TRBD2 (6 bases). The V gene lost 4 bases and the J gene lost 2 bases, with 14 bases spanning the gap. Germline V gives CDR1 KGHDR, CDR2 SFDVKD. The CDR3 has 15 amino acids.

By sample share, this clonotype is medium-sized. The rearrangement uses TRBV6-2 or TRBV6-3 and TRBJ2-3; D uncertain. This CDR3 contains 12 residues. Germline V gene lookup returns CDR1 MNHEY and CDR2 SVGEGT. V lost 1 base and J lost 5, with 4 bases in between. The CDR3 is CASSYWGDTQYF. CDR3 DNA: TGTGCCAGCAGTTACTGGGGAGATACGCAGTATTTT.

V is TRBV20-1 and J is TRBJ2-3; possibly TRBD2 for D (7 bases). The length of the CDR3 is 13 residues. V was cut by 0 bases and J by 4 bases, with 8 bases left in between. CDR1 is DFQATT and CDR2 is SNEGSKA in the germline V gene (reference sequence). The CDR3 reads CSARERGPDTQYF. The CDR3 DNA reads TGCAGTGCTAGAGAGCGGGGGCCAGATACGCAGTATTTT.

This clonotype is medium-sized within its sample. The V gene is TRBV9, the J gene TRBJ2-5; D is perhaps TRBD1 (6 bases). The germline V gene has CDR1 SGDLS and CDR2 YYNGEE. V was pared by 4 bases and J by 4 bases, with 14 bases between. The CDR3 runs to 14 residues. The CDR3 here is CASSSTGRRETQYF. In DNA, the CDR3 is TGTGCCAGCAGCTCGACAGGACGGCGAGAGACCCAGTACTTC.

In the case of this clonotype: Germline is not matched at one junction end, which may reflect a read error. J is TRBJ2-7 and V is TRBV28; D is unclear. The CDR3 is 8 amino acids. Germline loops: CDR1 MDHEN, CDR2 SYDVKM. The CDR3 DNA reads TGTGCCAGCCCCAACGGGCCCTTC. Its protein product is CASPNGPF.